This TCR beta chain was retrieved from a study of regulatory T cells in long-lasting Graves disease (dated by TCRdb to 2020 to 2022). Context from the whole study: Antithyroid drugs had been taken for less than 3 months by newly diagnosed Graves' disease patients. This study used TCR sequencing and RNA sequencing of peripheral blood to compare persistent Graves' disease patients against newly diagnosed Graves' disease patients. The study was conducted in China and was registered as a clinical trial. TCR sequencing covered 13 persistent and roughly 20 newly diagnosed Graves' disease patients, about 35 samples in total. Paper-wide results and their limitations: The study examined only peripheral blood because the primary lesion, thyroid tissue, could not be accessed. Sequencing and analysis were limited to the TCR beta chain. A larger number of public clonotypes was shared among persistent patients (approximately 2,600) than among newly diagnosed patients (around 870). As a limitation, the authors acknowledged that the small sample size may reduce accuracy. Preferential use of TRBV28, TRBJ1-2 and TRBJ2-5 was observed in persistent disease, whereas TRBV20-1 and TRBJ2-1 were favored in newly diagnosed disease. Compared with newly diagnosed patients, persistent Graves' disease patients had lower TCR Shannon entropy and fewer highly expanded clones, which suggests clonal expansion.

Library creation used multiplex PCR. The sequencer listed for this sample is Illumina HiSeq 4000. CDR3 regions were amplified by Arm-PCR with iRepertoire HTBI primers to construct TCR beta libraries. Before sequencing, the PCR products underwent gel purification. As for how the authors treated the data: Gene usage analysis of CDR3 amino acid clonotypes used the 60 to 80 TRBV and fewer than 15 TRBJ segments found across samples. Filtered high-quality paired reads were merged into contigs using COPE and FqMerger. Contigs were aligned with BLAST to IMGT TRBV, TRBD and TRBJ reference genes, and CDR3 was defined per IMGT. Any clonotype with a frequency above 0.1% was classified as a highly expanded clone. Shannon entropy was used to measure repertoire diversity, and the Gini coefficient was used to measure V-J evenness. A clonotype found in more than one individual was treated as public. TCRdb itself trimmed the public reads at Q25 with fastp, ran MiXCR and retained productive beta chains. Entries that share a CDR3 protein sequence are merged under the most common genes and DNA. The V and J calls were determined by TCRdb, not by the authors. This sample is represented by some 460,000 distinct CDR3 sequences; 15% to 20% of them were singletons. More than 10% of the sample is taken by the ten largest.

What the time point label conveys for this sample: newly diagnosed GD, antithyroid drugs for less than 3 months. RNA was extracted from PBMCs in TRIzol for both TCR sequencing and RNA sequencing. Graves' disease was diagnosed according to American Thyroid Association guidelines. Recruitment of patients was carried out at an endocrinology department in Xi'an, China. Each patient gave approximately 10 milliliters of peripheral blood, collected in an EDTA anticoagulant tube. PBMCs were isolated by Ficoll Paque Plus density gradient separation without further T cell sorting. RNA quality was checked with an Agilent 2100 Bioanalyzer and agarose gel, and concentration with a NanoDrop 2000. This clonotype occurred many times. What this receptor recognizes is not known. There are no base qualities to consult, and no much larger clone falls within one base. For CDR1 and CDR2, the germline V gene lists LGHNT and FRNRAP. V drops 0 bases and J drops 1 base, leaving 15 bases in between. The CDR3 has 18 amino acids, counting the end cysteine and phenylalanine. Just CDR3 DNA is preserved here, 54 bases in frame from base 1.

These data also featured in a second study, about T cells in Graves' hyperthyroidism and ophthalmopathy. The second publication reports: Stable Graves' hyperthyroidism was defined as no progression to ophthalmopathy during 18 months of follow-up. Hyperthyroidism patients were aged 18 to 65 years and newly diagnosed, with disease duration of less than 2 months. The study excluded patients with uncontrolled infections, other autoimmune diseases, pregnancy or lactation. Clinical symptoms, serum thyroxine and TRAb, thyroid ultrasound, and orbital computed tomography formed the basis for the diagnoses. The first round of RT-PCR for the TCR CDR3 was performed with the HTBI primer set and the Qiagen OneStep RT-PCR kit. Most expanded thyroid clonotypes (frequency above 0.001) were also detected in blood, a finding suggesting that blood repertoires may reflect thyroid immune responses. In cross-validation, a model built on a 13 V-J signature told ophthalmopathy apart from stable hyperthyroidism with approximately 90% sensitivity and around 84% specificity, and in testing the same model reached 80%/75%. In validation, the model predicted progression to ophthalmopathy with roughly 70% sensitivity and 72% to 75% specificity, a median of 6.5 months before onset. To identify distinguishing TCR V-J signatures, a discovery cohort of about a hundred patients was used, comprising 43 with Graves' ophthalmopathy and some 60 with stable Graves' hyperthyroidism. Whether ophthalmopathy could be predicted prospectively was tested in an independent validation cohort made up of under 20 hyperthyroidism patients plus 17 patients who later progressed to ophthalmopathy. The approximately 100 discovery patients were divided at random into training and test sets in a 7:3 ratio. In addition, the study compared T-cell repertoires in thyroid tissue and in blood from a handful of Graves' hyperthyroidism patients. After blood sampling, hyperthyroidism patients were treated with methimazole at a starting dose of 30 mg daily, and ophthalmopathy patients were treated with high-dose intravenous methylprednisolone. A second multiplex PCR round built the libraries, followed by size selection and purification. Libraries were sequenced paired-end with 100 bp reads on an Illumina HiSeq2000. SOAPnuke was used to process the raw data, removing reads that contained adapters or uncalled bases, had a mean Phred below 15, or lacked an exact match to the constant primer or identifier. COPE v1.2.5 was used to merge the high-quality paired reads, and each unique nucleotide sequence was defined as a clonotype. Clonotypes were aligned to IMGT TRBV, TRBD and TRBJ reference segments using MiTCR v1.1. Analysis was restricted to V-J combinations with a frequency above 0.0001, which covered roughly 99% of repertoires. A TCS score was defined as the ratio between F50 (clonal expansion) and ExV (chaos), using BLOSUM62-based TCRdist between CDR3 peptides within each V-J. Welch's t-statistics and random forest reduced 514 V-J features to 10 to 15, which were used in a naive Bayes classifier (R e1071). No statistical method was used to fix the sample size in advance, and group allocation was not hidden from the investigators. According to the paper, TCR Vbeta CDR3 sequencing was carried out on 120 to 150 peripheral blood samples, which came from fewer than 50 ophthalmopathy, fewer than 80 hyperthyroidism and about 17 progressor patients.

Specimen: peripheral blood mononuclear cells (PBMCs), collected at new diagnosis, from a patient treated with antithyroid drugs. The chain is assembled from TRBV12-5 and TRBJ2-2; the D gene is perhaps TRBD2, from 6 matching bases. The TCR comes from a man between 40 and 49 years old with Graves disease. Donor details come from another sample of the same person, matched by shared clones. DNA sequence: TGTGCTAGTGGTTTGGTACGAAGTGGGAGGATGAACACCGGGGAGCTGTTTTTT. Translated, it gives CASGLVRSGRMNTGELFF.